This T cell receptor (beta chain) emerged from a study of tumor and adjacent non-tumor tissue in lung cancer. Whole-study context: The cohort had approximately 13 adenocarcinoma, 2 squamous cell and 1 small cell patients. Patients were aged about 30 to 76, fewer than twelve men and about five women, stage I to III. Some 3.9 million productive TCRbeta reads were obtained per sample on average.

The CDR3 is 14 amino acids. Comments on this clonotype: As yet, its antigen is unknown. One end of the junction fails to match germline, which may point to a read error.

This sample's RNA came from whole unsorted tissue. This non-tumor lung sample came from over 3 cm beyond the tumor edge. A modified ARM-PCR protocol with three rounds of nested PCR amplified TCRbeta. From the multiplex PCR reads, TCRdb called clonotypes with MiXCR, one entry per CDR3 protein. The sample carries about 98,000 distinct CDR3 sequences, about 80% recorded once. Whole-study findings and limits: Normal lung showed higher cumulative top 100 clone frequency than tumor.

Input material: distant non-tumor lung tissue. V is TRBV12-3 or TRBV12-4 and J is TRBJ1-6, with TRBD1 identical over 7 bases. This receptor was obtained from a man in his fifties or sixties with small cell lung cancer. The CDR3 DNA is TGTCCCAGCAGCCCGACAGGGCATGGATCACCCCTCCACTTT. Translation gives CPSSPTGHGSPLHF.